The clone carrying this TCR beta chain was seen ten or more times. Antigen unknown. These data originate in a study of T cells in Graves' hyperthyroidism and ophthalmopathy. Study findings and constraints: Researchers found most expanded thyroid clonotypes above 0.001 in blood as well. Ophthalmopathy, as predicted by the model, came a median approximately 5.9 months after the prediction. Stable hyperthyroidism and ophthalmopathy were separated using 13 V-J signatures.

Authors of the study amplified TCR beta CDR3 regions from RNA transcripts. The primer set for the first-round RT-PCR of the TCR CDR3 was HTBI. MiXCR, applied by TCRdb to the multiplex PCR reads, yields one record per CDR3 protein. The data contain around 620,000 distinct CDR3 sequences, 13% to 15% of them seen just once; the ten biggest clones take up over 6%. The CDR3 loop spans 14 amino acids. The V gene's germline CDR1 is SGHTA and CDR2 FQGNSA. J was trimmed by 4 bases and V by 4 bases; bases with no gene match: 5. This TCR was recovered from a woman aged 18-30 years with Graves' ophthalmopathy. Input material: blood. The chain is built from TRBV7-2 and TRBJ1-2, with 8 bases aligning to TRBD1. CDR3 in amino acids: CASSSDRDGYGYTF. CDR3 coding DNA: TGTGCCAGCAGCTCGGACAGGGATGGCTATGGCTACACCTTC. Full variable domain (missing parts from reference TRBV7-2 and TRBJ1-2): GAGVSQSPSNKVTEKGKDVELRCDPISGHTALYWYRQSLGQGLEFLIYFQGNSAPDKSGLPSDRFSAERTGGSVSTLTIQRTQQEDSAVYLCASSSDRDGYGYTFGSGTRLTVV.